This T cell receptor (beta chain) was sequenced during a study of blood T cell repertoires in COVID-19. The wider study: The samples span acute and convalescent COVID-19 from the United States, Italy and Spain. The cDNA or gDNA used as material had been derived from T cells, B-cell-depleted T cells, or PBMCs.

V was pared by 4 bases and J by 5 bases, with 10 bases of the junction left unmatched. Germline-derived CDR1 and CDR2 are MNHEY and SVGEGT. The CDR3 length is 15 residues. Enrollees, roughly 18 to 89 years old, lived in approximately 25 US areas. Researchers sorted participants into cohorts using their self-reported clinical history. TCRdb's table, derived via immunoSEQ multiplex PCR, lists solely in-frame clones and lacks some. The sample carries 200,000 to 250,000 clones, 90% recorded once. This sequence joins TRBV6-2 or TRBV6-3 and TRBJ1-2; 7 bases agree with TRBD1. This receptor was taken from a man aged 25-40 years who had recovered from COVID-19. The specimen sequenced was PBMCs or T cells enriched from blood (not recorded which). CDR3 amino acids: CASSLRGQNLYGYTF. The CDR3 DNA sequence: TGTGCCAGCAGTTTGAGGGGACAGAACCTTTATGGCTACACCTTC.